A single sample is the source of the 14 T cell receptor beta chains below, sequenced in a study of T cell repertoires in cytomegalovirus infection. TCRdb re-called the reads with MiXCR, one entry per CDR3 protein. This table has under 450,000 distinct CDR3 sequences, about 35% appearing once. Their cognate antigens are unknown. Sequenced here: cultured PBMCs, sampled from culture after CMV antigen stimulation. The receptors come from a human donor in good health (CMV status not recorded). Some clones in this sample may be carry-over from other donors' samples.

The chain has TRBV6-2 or TRBV6-3 and TRBJ1-2; TRBD1 is a possible D gene (5 bases). The CDR3 contains 13 residues. Germline CDR1 MNHEY, CDR2 SVGEGT. V lost 2 bases, J lost 5 bases, and 9 bases lay in between. The CDR3 DNA follows: TGTGCCAGCAGTTACGAGACAGTGTATGGCTACACCTTC. It encodes CASSYETVYGYTF.

The chain has TRBV6-5 and TRBJ2-1, with D uncertain. From germline, CDR1 is MNHEY and CDR2 SVGAGI. V was clipped by 6 bases and J by 0 bases, with 15 bases between them. This CDR3 is 16 amino acids long. In DNA form, the CDR3 reads TGTGCCAGCAGAACCGCCCGCGGCAGCTCCTACAATGAGCAGTTCTTC. Amino acids: CASRTARGSSYNEQFF.

This chain's CDR3 is CASSPGDRVVDGYTF. CDR3 in DNA: TGTGCCAGCAGTCCCGGGGACAGGGTCGTAGATGGCTACACCTTC. The J gene is TRBJ1-2, the V gene TRBV28, with TRBD1 matching 9 bases. Germline V gives CDR1 MDHEN, CDR2 SYDVKM. The CDR3 covers 15 residues. Trimming took 5 bases from V and 6 from J; bases not matched to a gene: 10.

This clonotype has at least ten counts. The V call is TRBV7-2, the J call TRBJ2-2; tentatively, D is TRBD2 (6 bases). The CDR3 contains 15 residues. The germline V gene encodes CDR1 SGHTA and CDR2 FQGNSA. V was pared by 1 base and J by 2 bases, with 8 bases between. CDR3 sequence: CASSLVGTNTGELFF. For the CDR3, the DNA is TGTGCCAGCAGCTTAGTAGGGACTAACACCGGGGAGCTGTTTTTT.

This clonotype showed up just a few times. V usage is TRBV6-2 or TRBV6-3 and J usage is TRBJ2-2; D is unclear. Germline CDR1 reads MNHEY; CDR2 reads SVGEGT. This CDR3 is 12 amino acids long. Trimming pared 6 bases from V and 1 base from J, leaving 3 bases between. As DNA, the CDR3 is TGTGCCAGCAGACAGAACACCGGGGAGCTGTTTTTT. Translation gives CASRQNTGELFF.

This chain connects TRBV7-9 to TRBJ1-1; D remains unclear. V lost 1 base, J lost 5 bases, and 14 bases lay in between. This CDR3 comprises 15 residues. The germline CDR1 and CDR2 sequences are SEHNR and FQNEAQ (reference sequence). CDR3 in DNA: TGTGCCAGCAGCTTAGGCTGGGTTCGGCGAACTGAAGCTTTCTTT. This encodes CASSLGWVRRTEAFF. The entire variable domain, with the rest obtained from reference TRBV7-9 and TRBJ1-1, is as follows: DTGVSQNPRHKITKRGQNVTFRCDPISEHNRLYWYRQTLGQGPEFLTYFQNEAQLEKSRLLSDRFSAERPKGSFSTLEIQRTEQGDSAMYLCASSLGWVRRTEAFFGQGTRLTVV.

J is TRBJ1-1 and V is TRBV7-9, with D perhaps TRBD1 (6 bases). With 1 base removed from V and 0 bases from J, the gap between germline ends came to 12 bases. CDR1 and CDR2 (germline): SEHNR, FQNEAQ (reference sequence). This CDR3 region has 16 residues. CDR3 loop: CASSLEQGYLNTEAFF. The DNA of the CDR3 is TGTGCCAGCAGCTTAGAACAGGGATACCTGAACACTGAAGCTTTCTTT. Looking up the rest from reference TRBV7-9 and TRBJ1-1 gives the full variable domain: DTGVSQNPRHKITKRGQNVTFRCDPISEHNRLYWYRQTLGQGPEFLTYFQNEAQLEKSRLLSDRFSAERPKGSFSTLEIQRTEQGDSAMYLCASSLEQGYLNTEAFFGQGTRLTVV.

The sample holds one count of this clonotype. The chain combines TRBV25-1 with TRBJ2-1; 9 nucleotides line up with TRBD1. Germline CDR1 is MGHDK and CDR2 is SYGVNS. This CDR3 has 15 residues. The J segment lost 5 bases and the V segment lost 0 bases, leaving 2 bases of the junction unmatched. CDR3 sequence: CASSEYGQGNNEQFF. The DNA of the CDR3 is TGTGCCAGCAGTGAATATGGACAGGGGAACAATGAGCAGTTCTTC.

This clonotype occurred a few times. The V and J genes are TRBV29-1 and TRBJ1-1; D unresolved. Germline lookup yields CDR1 SQVTM and CDR2 ANQGSEA. Trimming took off 5 bases at V and 1 base at J, with 5 bases between the two ends. This CDR3 region has 11 residues. The CDR3 sequence: CSVLRNTEAFF. In DNA form, the CDR3 reads TGCAGCGTTCTTAGGAACACTGAAGCTTTCTTT.

The chain couples TRBV2 to TRBJ2-3; 8 bases align to TRBD2. Germline V CDR1 and CDR2: SNHLY, FYNNEI. This CDR3 has 15 residues. Trimming took 5 bases from V and 2 from J; bases not matched to a gene: 6. The CDR3 DNA follows: TGTGCCAGCAGTAGCGGGAGAGGAAACACAGATACGCAGTATTTT. It yields the protein CASSSGRGNTDTQYF.

This clonotype was recorded at least ten times. The chain is built from TRBV7-2 and TRBJ2-3; no clear D. The CDR3 runs 13 residues. Trimming took 5 bases from V and 2 from J, leaving 8 bases between them. Germline V gives CDR1 SGHTA, CDR2 FQGNSA. CDR3 in amino acids: CASSATTTDTQYF. The CDR3 DNA is TGTGCCAGCAGCGCAACTACCACAGATACGCAGTATTTT. Full variable domain (rest looked up from reference TRBV7-2 and TRBJ2-3): GAGVSQSPSNKVTEKGKDVELRCDPISGHTALYWYRQSLGQGLEFLIYFQGNSAPDKSGLPSDRFSAERTGGSVSTLTIQRTQQEDSAVYLCASSATTTDTQYFGPGTRLTVL.

This clonotype was counted a few times. The rearrangement uses TRBV20-1 and TRBJ2-7; maybe TRBD2 (6 bases). The CDR3 consists of 13 residues. Germline V gives CDR1 DFQATT, CDR2 SNEGSKA (reference sequence). Trimming cost V 5 bases and J 3 bases, with 14 bases left between them. DNA for the CDR3: TGCAGTGCTCCGGACTACAGATTCTACGAGCAGTACTTC. Its translation: CSAPDYRFYEQYF.

This clonotype was seen a few times. V and J are TRBV6-1 and TRBJ2-1, with TRBD2 matching over 9 bases. The CDR3 totals 13 residues. Germline loops: CDR1 MNHNS, CDR2 SASEGT. Unmatched junction bases numbered 4, after V lost 4 bases and J lost 9 bases. DNA of the CDR3: TGTGCCAGCAGTGTTGGGCGGGAGGGTGAGCAGTTCTTC. Encoded protein: CASSVGREGEQFF.

The chain employs TRBV24-1 and TRBJ2-3, with TRBD2 matching 10 bases. CDR1 and CDR2 from the germline V gene are KGHDR and SFDVKD. With V trimmed by 3 bases and J by 7 bases, 9 bases remained unmatched. The CDR3 length is 16 residues. Written as DNA, the CDR3 is TGTGCCACCAGTGATAAGCGGGAGGGGATTACCCATACGCAGTATTTT. Translation gives CATSDKREGITHTQYF.